Described below is a single TCR beta chain sequence and its context. Its antigen has not been determined. One base away there is no much larger clone; base qualities are not given. Synthetic TCR analog templates were spiked into each PCR to estimate absolute template abundance from read counts. The immunoSEQ assay was used to amplify TCRbeta CDR3 regions from genomic DNA with bias-controlled V and J gene primers. Sequencing of rearranged TCRbeta segments was performed at approximately 20X coverage. Processing in the source paper ran as follows. Clustering was used to correct sequencing errors, and CDR3s were annotated against IMGT to assign V, D and J genes. Out-of-frame and stop-codon sequences were excluded, and only productive TCRbeta rearrangements were used in downstream analyses. Clonality was computed as one minus Shannon entropy normalized by the log of the number of unique productive sequences. Clones differing between time points or between blood and tumor were identified by Fisher's exact test with Benjamini-Hochberg correction at adjusted p below 0.01. The table comes from immuneACCESS by way of TCRdb, which keeps in-frame sequences with V and J called. Part of the clones is missing from these tables; in studies checked, under half for an unresolved V gene and the rest for unknown reasons. V and J calls and clone size are those listed in that table; D and trimming were worked out from the DNA. Counted in this sample were 100,000 to 150,000 clones; 65% to 85% of them appeared once. The ten top clones hold 2.5% to 3.5% of the sample.

These data originate in a study of PD-L1 blockade in urothelial cancer (dated by TCRdb to 2016 to 2017). About the study as a whole: Therapy was started in the mid-2010s for all patients, and atezolizumab 1,200 mg was administered intravenously every 3 weeks. About 85% of the roughly 29 patients were males with bladder-origin urothelial cancer, and 18 of 29 reported a prior smoking history. An ECOG performance status of 0 or 1 was recorded for the patients, and 0 to 3 prior chemotherapy regimens had been received by the patients. Blood samples were analyzed at two time points: 3 weeks after treatment start (second dose) and 6 weeks after treatment start. Blood samples gave a median of approximately 150,000 T cells and 80,000 or so unique TCRs, with a median clonality of roughly 0.081. The study was an exploratory multi-omic analysis of somatic, immune and clinical correlates of response to PD-L1 blockade with atezolizumab in urothelial cancer. Pretreatment tumor samples, along with matched peripheral blood serially collected before and after atezolizumab treatment, were subjected to TCR sequencing. Progression-free survival longer than 6 months counted as durable clinical benefit, and TCR features were additionally tested against both progression-free and overall survival. In the same patients, pretreatment tumors underwent whole exome sequencing and RNA sequencing in addition to TCR sequencing. Roughly 10 patients reached durable clinical benefit, while 15 to 25 patients did not. Twenty-nine patients had pretreatment blood TCR-seq, some 24 had at least one posttreatment blood collection, and some 24 had tumor TCR-seq. General study outcomes and caveats: Greater expansion of tumor-associated TCR clones in peripheral blood 3 weeks after the start of treatment was observed in patients with durable benefit (n of about 22, p = 0.022). Because of the small sample size (n of about 29) and the many exploratory analyses performed, the results are intended to be regarded as hypothesis-generating. Improved progression-free and overall survival was associated with having pretreatment peripheral blood TCR clonality below the median.

The CDR3 holds 15 amino acids from the cysteine to the phenylalanine. Only the CDR3 DNA stays, 45 bases, in frame from base 1. Trimming removed 1 base from V and 4 bases from J, leaving 14 bases between the germline ends. CDR1 and CDR2, looked up from the germline V gene, are SGHRS and YFSETQ. The time point label corresponds to: pretreatment peripheral blood. The cohort included some 30 patients with locally advanced or metastatic urothelial carcinoma who were treated at Memorial Sloan Kettering on a trial protocol. Peripheral blood mononuclear cells were collected pretreatment and during treatment, with between 1 and 8 total time points per patient. The Qiagen DNeasy Blood extraction kit was used to purify genomic DNA from total PBMCs and tumor samples. PBMCs were collected pretreatment and during treatment, and were isolated and stored as previously described.

The chain is assembled from TRBV5-1 and TRBJ2-5; TRBD1 could be the D gene, as 6 bases match. The source was PBMCs, collected around atezolizumab (anti-PD-L1) treatment. This clonotype originated in a man aged 50 or older with urothelial cancer. The DNA sequence follows: TGCGCCAGCAGCTTGTACAGGGTAGGCAGAGAGACCCAGTACTTC. Its amino acids are CASSLYRVGRETQYF.